These T cell receptor beta chains were read from a single sample in a study of T cells in Graves' hyperthyroidism and ophthalmopathy. A single record per CDR3 protein comes from TCRdb applying MiXCR to the multiplex PCR reads. Of some 320,000 distinct CDR3 sequences in the sample, roughly an eighth are singletons; the top ten hold 34%. Sequenced material: blood. The receptors stem from a woman between 40 and 55 years old with Graves' ophthalmopathy. CDR3s include the opening cysteine and the closing phenylalanine or tryptophan. D genes are given only for firm matches. Size tells how often a clone was seen (once, few, many) or the class of an expanded clone, and some rows leave it out.

D: -; J: TRBJ2-1; length: 16; V: TRBV11-2; size: many; CDR3: CASSLDRAIGTNEQFF; DNA: TGTGCCAGCAGCTTAGATAGGGCTATCGGGACCAATGAGCAGTTCTTC
D: -; J: TRBJ2-1; length: 13; V: TRBV11-3; size: many; CDR3: CASSPPGTSEQFF; DNA: TGTGCCAGCAGCCCCCCCGGGACGAGTGAGCAGTTCTTC
D: -; J: TRBJ2-2; length: 17; V: TRBV28; size: many; CDR3: CASSLGGGQGNTGELFF; DNA: TGTGCCAGCAGTTTAGGGGGGGGGCAGGGAAACACCGGGGAGCTGTTTTTT
D: -; J: TRBJ2-3; length: 13; V: TRBV20-1; size: many; CDR3: CSASDRAVDTQYF; DNA: TGCAGTGCTAGCGATAGGGCCGTAGATACGCAGTATTTT
D: -; J: TRBJ2-1; length: 15; V: TRBV13; size: many; CDR3: CASSLEQGWDNEQFF; DNA: TGTGCCAGCAGCTTAGAGCAGGGATGGGACAATGAGCAGTTCTTC
D: -; J: TRBJ2-4; length: 14; V: TRBV12-3/TRBV12-4; size: -; CDR3: CASSWAGSKNIQYF; DNA: TGTGCCAGCAGTTGGGCGGGATCCAAAAACATTCAGTACTTC
D: -; J: TRBJ2-1; length: 13; V: TRBV6-1; size: few; CDR3: CASKGTQYNEQFF; DNA: TGTGCCAGCAAAGGGACGCAATACAATGAGCAGTTCTTC
D: -; J: TRBJ2-7; length: 14; V: TRBV20-1; size: many; CDR3: CSANDRKLSYEQYF; DNA: TGCAGTGCTAACGACAGGAAACTATCCTACGAGCAGTACTTC
D: -; J: TRBJ1-1; length: 15; V: TRBV2; size: few; CDR3: CASSEATRLNTEAFF; DNA: TGTGCCAGCAGTGAAGCGACCAGATTGAACACTGAAGCTTTCTTT
D: -; J: TRBJ2-7; length: 13; V: TRBV28; size: many; CDR3: CASSPVGTYEQYF; DNA: TGTGCCAGCAGCCCCGTTGGCACCTACGAGCAGTACTTC
D: TRBD1; J: TRBJ2-7; length: 15; V: TRBV5-4; size: few; CDR3: CASSLLDRGTYEQYF; DNA: TGTGCCAGCAGCTTGCTGGACAGGGGGACCTACGAGCAGTACTTC
D: -; J: TRBJ2-1; length: 11; V: TRBV29-1; size: many; CDR3: CSFVLFNEQFF; DNA: TGCAGCTTTGTTCTGTTCAATGAGCAGTTCTTC
D: -; J: TRBJ1-6; length: 15; V: TRBV7-9; size: -; CDR3: CASSLVQGLNSPLHF; DNA: TGTGCCAGCAGCTTAGTGCAGGGCTTAAATTCACCCCTCCACTTT
D: -; J: TRBJ2-7; length: 12; V: TRBV2; size: few; CDR3: CASRSSPYEQYF; DNA: TGTGCCAGCAGGAGCAGCCCCTACGAGCAGTACTTC
D: TRBD1; J: TRBJ2-7; length: 15; V: TRBV12-3/TRBV12-4; size: many; CDR3: CASSFRAQGSYEQYF; DNA: TGTGCCAGCAGTTTTAGGGCACAGGGGTCCTACGAGCAGTACTTC
D: TRBD2; J: TRBJ2-5; length: 18; V: TRBV5-1; size: few; CDR3: CASSREGSGGPYQETQYF; DNA: TGCGCCAGCAGCCGGGAGGGTAGCGGGGGTCCGTACCAAGAGACCCAGTACTTC
D: -; J: TRBJ2-5; length: 15; V: TRBV12-3/TRBV12-4; size: many; CDR3: CASSFRQGRQETQYF; DNA: TGTGCCAGCAGTTTTCGGCAGGGCCGGCAAGAGACCCAGTACTTC
D: -; J: TRBJ2-2; length: 15; V: TRBV28; size: many; CDR3: CASKRSDSVTGELFF; DNA: TGTGCCAGCAAACGGAGTGATTCGGTCACCGGGGAGCTGTTTTTT
D: -; J: TRBJ1-2; length: 14; V: TRBV5-1; size: many; CDR3: CASSLSLAYYGYTF; DNA: TGCGCCAGCAGCTTGAGTCTGGCGTACTATGGCTACACCTTC
D: TRBD2; J: TRBJ2-5; length: 16; V: TRBV11-2; size: many; CDR3: CASSPIMGLNQETQYF; DNA: TGTGCCAGCAGCCCCATCATGGGACTAAATCAAGAGACCCAGTACTTC
D: TRBD2; J: TRBJ2-3; length: 13; V: TRBV20-1; size: many; CDR3: CSAGVAGTDTQYF; DNA: TGCAGTGCTGGAGTAGCGGGAACAGATACGCAGTATTTT
D: -; J: TRBJ2-5; length: 16; V: TRBV15; size: many; CDR3: CATSRWASGGIETQYF; DNA: TGTGCCACCAGCAGATGGGCTTCAGGAGGCATCGAGACCCAGTACTTC
D: -; J: TRBJ2-3; length: 16; V: TRBV12-3/TRBV12-4; size: many; CDR3: CASSLARPGASDTQYF; DNA: TGTGCCAGCAGTTTAGCCCGCCCAGGGGCATCAGATACGCAGTATTTT
D: -; J: TRBJ2-2; length: 15; V: TRBV6-5; size: few; CDR3: CASSLGRVTLGELFF; DNA: TGTGCCAGCAGTTTAGGGCGGGTTACGCTCGGGGAGCTGTTTTTT
D: -; J: TRBJ1-2; length: 14; V: TRBV28; size: many; CDR3: CASSLGGANYGYTF; DNA: TGTGCCAGCAGTTTAGGGGGGGCCAACTATGGCTACACCTTC
D: -; J: TRBJ1-2; length: 16; V: TRBV2; size: few; CDR3: CATLSPAKTGNYGYTF; DNA: TGTGCCACCCTAAGTCCGGCTAAGACTGGGAACTATGGCTACACCTTC
D: -; J: TRBJ1-1; length: 15; V: TRBV3-1; size: many; CDR3: CASSQDTLSWTEAFF; DNA: TGTGCCAGCAGCCAAGATACATTGAGTTGGACTGAAGCTTTCTTT
D: -; J: TRBJ1-2; length: 13; V: TRBV6-2/TRBV6-3; size: -; CDR3: CASSYGGVYGYTF; DNA: TGTGCCAGCAGTTACGGGGGTGTCTATGGCTACACCTTC
D: -; J: TRBJ1-5; length: 14; V: TRBV19; size: -; CDR3: CASSIGGYNQPQHF; DNA: TGTGCCAGTAGTATAGGCGGCTACAATCAGCCCCAGCATTTT
D: TRBD2; J: TRBJ2-7; length: 17; V: TRBV11-2; size: -; CDR3: CASSLVRLAGRPRKQYF; DNA: TGTGCCAGCAGCTTAGTTCGGCTAGCGGGAAGGCCGAGGAAGCAGTACTTC
D: -; J: TRBJ2-7; length: 13; V: TRBV27; size: many; CDR3: CASSLHGTYEQYF; DNA: TGTGCCAGCAGTTTACACGGGACCTACGAGCAGTACTTC
D: -; J: TRBJ1-5; length: 15; V: TRBV19; size: few; CDR3: CASSIRGQRNQPQHF; DNA: TGTGCCAGTAGTATCCGGGGACAACGCAATCAGCCCCAGCATTTT
D: -; J: TRBJ2-7; length: 13; V: TRBV27; size: many; CDR3: CASSLGRTYEQYF; DNA: TGTGCCAGCAGTTTGGGGCGGACCTACGAGCAGTACTTC
D: -; J: TRBJ1-5; length: 13; V: TRBV6-1; size: many; CDR3: CASSDGRNQPQHF; DNA: TGTGCCAGCAGTGACGGACGCAATCAGCCCCAGCATTTT
D: TRBD2; J: TRBJ2-2; length: 16; V: TRBV28; size: -; CDR3: CASREPGLADTGELFF; DNA: TGTGCCAGCAGAGAACCGGGACTAGCGGACACCGGGGAGCTGTTTTTT
D: -; J: TRBJ2-2; length: 16; V: TRBV7-8; size: -; CDR3: CASSSGLTRNTGELFF; DNA: TGTGCCAGCAGCTCCGGACTGACCCGGAACACCGGGGAGCTGTTTTTT
D: -; J: TRBJ2-7; length: 14; V: TRBV28; size: many; CDR3: CASSLLGGGGEQYF; DNA: TGTGCCAGCAGTTTATTGGGAGGAGGGGGCGAGCAGTACTTC
D: -; J: TRBJ1-1; length: 15; V: TRBV12-3/TRBV12-4; size: -; CDR3: CASSRSSRHSTAAFF; DNA: TGTGCCAGCAGCCGATCCTCGCGACACTCGACTGCAGCTTTCTTT
D: -; J: TRBJ2-1; length: 19; V: TRBV7-9; size: few; CDR3: CASRTRRGREVKEENEQFF; DNA: TGTGCCAGCAGGACACGGAGGGGGCGCGAGGTCAAGGAGGAGAATGAGCAGTTCTTC
D: TRBD2; J: TRBJ2-7; length: 15; V: TRBV7-8; size: many; CDR3: CASSLAGGNSYEQYF; DNA: TGTGCCAGCAGCTTAGCGGGGGGGAACTCCTACGAGCAGTACTTC
D: TRBD2; J: TRBJ2-3; length: 14; V: TRBV20-1; size: -; CDR3: CSAGTSGNTDTQYF; DNA: TGCAGTGCTGGGACTAGCGGTAACACAGATACGCAGTATTTT
D: -; J: TRBJ1-2; length: 12; V: TRBV24-1; size: few; CDR3: CATSDLGSGYTF; DNA: TGTGCCACCAGTGATCTGGGATCGGGCTACACCTTC